The T cell receptor (beta chain) under discussion was sequenced for a study of graft-versus-host responses after intestinal transplantation. Study in general: Every recipient had anti-thymocyte globulin induction and approximately three years of tacrolimus plus steroids.

The data were produced by immunoSEQ multiplex PCR, yet TCRdb's version contains in-frame clones alone and is incomplete. The sample has tens of thousands of clones, roughly 90% seen once. General observations from the study: Some GvH clones appeared in ileal mucosa or blood before recipient bone marrow. Circulating GvH clone levels at their peak were associated with HvG declines (early post-transplant).

Between the trimmed V and J ends, which lost 8 bases and 5 bases, there was a span of 9 bases. CDR3 length: 11 amino acids. Germline V CDR1 and CDR2: SNHLY, FYNNEI. A remark on this clone: Antigen unknown.

This material consisted of unstimulated CD4+ T cells sorted from spleen or lymph node cells, taken before intestinal transplant. The chain uses TRBV2 and TRBJ1-1; the D is unclear. This receptor was obtained from a human donor who received an intestinal transplant. CDR3 residues: CASLGVTEAFF. The CDR3, as DNA: TGTGCCAGCCTAGGAGTTACTGAAGCTTTCTTT. Complete variable domain (other parts from reference TRBV2 and TRBJ1-1): EPEVTQTPSHQVTQMGQEVILRCVPISNHLYFYWYRQILGQKVEFLVSFYNNEISEKSEIFDDQFSVERPDGSNFTLKIRSTKLEDSAMYFCASLGVTEAFFGQGTRLTVV.